This T cell receptor (beta chain) appears in the sequencing data of a study of response to subunit inactivated influenza vaccine. Study conclusions and caveats: Each seasonal influenza vaccination recruits few new T cells, the authors suggested.

Between the trimmed V and J ends, which lost 3 bases and 4 bases, there was a span of 6 bases. This CDR3 spans 13 amino acids. Germline-derived CDR1 and CDR2 are SNHLY and FYNNEI. As regards this clonotype: What it binds is unknown.

From the RT-PCR reads, TCRdb called clonotypes with MiXCR, one entry per CDR3 protein. The data hold 650,000 to 800,000 distinct CDR3 sequences, with approximately 15% observed a single time. This chain connects TRBV2 to TRBJ2-2; D perhaps matches TRBD2 (5 bases). This specimen was PBMCs from blood, taken 14 to 15 days before vaccination. The clonotype was recovered from a man between 50 and 59 years old who received an inactivated influenza vaccine. CDR3 nucleotide sequence: TGTGCCAGCAGTGAGGACTTCACCGGGGAGCTGTTTTTT. Protein: CASSEDFTGELFF.